In its sample, the clone carrying this T cell receptor (beta chain) was seen a few times. The data originate from a study of cytomegalovirus exposure and HLA in healthy donors. Only in-frame clones appear in the TCRdb table, and some are missing; sequencing was by immunoSEQ multiplex PCR. This table holds under 400,000 clones, over 75% found once. Trimming removed 5 bases at V and 1 base at J, with 15 bases between. The CDR3 spans 15 residues. Germline V gene data show CDR1 as SGHNT and CDR2 as YYREEE (reference sequence). V usage is TRBV5-4 and J usage is TRBJ1-2; unclear D gene. Material for sequencing was PBMCs. The receptor's source is a man aged 25 to 40 in good health and CMV-seronegative. This CDR3 is CASRYMTEDNYGYTF. The CDR3 region has the DNA TGTGCCAGCAGATATATGACCGAGGATAACTATGGCTACACCTTC. Full variable domain (outside the CDR3, taken from reference TRBV5-4 and TRBJ1-2): ETGVTQSPTHLIKTRGQQVTLRCSSQSGHNTVSWYQQALGQGPQFIFQYYREEENGRGNFPPRFSGLQFPNYSSELNVNALELDDSALYLCASRYMTEDNYGYTFGSGTRLTVV.